The 25 T cell receptor beta chains below were found in one sample sequenced in a study of T-cell reconstitution after alpha-beta-depleted transplantation in children. Unique molecular identifiers were used to barcode this TCRbeta library. TCRdb analysed the PCR reads with MiXCR anew, one entry per CDR3 protein. The top ten hold about 4.6% of the sample, which has 900,000 or so distinct CDR3 sequences, 15% to 20% seen once. Here the sequenced sample was PBMCs, mostly from graft donor cells, taken 360 days after TCRalphabeta/CD19-depleted stem cell transplant. The receptors originated from a male patient younger than 18 who had a stem cell transplant for acute lymphoblastic leukemia, so the T cells may come from the graft donor.

This clonotype appeared many times. The rearrangement joins TRBV28 to TRBJ2-7; D gene unclear. Trimming removed 1 base at V and 2 bases at J, with 3 bases between. CDR3 size: 12 residues. Germline-derived CDR1 and CDR2 are MDHEN and SYDVKM. CDR3 sequence reads: CASSLYPYEQYF. The CDR3 nucleotides are TGTGCCAGCAGTTTATACCCCTACGAGCAGTACTTC.

This chain uses TRBV12-3 or TRBV12-4 with TRBJ2-5, with D possibly being TRBD1 (6 bases). The CDR3 covers 16 residues. The V end lost 4 bases, the J end lost 2 bases, and 17 bases lay between the germline ends. The DNA of the CDR3 is TGTGCCAGCAGTTCTCCCAGGGGACGCTCTCAAGAGACCCAGTACTTC. Protein: CASSSPRGRSQETQYF.

Many counts were recorded for this clonotype. The chain uses TRBV5-1 and TRBJ1-2; the D is unclear. Trimming removed 4 bases from V and 5 bases from J, with 6 bases in between. The CDR3 loop spans 11 amino acids. CDR1 is SGHRS and CDR2 is YFSETQ in the germline V gene. CDR3 sequence (DNA): TGCGCCAGCAGCCAGGATTATGGCTACACCTTC. It is translated as CASSQDYGYTF.

V and J are TRBV12-3 or TRBV12-4 and TRBJ2-7, with TRBD1 as a possible D gene (5 bases). Trimming cost V 2 bases and J 0 bases, with 20 bases left between them. The CDR3 loop spans 18 amino acids. The CDR3 sequence is CASSLFGAQRLSSYEQYF. CDR3 sequence (DNA): TGTGCCAGCAGTTTATTTGGGGCGCAAAGATTAAGCTCCTACGAGCAGTACTTC.

The chain uses TRBV19 and TRBJ2-1; TRBD1 agrees at 7 bases. CDR1 is LNHDA, CDR2 SQIVND, per germline (reference sequence). CDR3 length equals 14 residues. Trimming took 5 bases from V and 6 from J; bases not matched to a gene: 7. CDR3 bases: TGTGCCAGTAGTCCCCGACAGGGCACCAATGAGCAGTTCTTC. Encoded protein: CASSPRQGTNEQFF.

This clonotype was recorded once. The chain recombines TRBV7-9 with TRBJ2-1; possible D gene TRBD2, 5 bases. CDR1 and CDR2 (germline): SEHNR, FQNEAQ (reference sequence). The CDR3 covers 15 residues. V shed 1 base and J shed 4 bases, with 11 bases lying between them. The DNA for the CDR3 is TGTGCCAGCAGCTTAGAGGTCCAGCGGTACAATGAGCAGTTCTTC. It is translated as CASSLEVQRYNEQFF.

The chain couples TRBV9 to TRBJ1-2; 12 nucleotides align to TRBD1. V was clipped by 3 bases and J by 7 bases; unmatched bases: 16. The CDR3 loop spans 18 amino acids. Germline assignment: CDR1 SGDLS and CDR2 YYNGEE. As DNA, the CDR3 is TGTGCCAGCAGCGCTCGTAGACTCCCGGGACAGGGGGCGGCTGGCTACACCTTC. Amino acid sequence: CASSARRLPGQGAAGYTF.

This clonotype came up a few times. The rearrangement joins TRBV2 to TRBJ2-3; no definite D call. CDR1 is SNHLY and CDR2 is FYNNEI in the germline V gene. Trimming shortened V by 11 bases and J by 0 bases, and 6 bases separated the two germline ends. This CDR3 contains 11 residues. CDR3 nucleotide sequence: TGTGCCGTCTATAGCACAGATACGCAGTATTTT. Protein sequence: CAVYSTDTQYF.

This clonotype came up a few times. This sequence joins TRBV5-5 and TRBJ1-5; TRBD1 is a possible D gene (6 bases). The CDR3 is 17 residues long. Germline values: CDR1 SGHKS, CDR2 YYEKEE (reference sequence). Trimming removed 3 bases at V and 6 bases at J, with 22 bases between. CDR3 sequence reads: CASSSKTYRVGGQPQHF. The CDR3 bases are TGTGCCAGCAGCTCGAAAACTTACAGGGTAGGGGGTCAGCCCCAGCATTTT.

This clonotype was seen a few times. The chain is built from TRBV6-1 and TRBJ2-3; D is undetermined. Trimming pared 7 bases from V and 7 bases from J, leaving 21 bases between. The CDR3 contains 15 residues. The germline gives CDR1 MNHNS, CDR2 SASEGT. CDR3 amino acids: CASTQSPVRLNTQYF. DNA of the CDR3: TGTGCCAGCACCCAGTCGCCGGTTCGCCTGAATACGCAGTATTTT.

V gene TRBV9 combines with J gene TRBJ2-1; 9 positions agree with TRBD2. This CDR3 has 16 amino acids. Germline V gene lookup returns CDR1 SGDLS and CDR2 YYNGEE. After removal of 1 base from V and 7 bases from J, the junction contained 9 bases not matched to a gene. The CDR3 sequence is CASSVFGTSIVNEQFF. CDR3 nucleotides: TGTGCCAGCAGCGTATTTGGGACTAGCATCGTGAATGAGCAGTTCTTC.

In its sample, this clonotype was seen many times. This rearrangement joins TRBV3-1 to TRBJ2-2; 14 positions match TRBD2. This CDR3 has 18 amino acids. CDR1 and CDR2 from the germline V gene are LGHDT and YNNKEL (reference sequence). The V segment lost 0 bases and the J segment 1 base; nucleotides outside the gene matches: 1. The DNA for the CDR3 is TGTGCCAGCAGCCAAGATGGACTAGCGGGAGGGAACACCGGGGAGCTGTTTTTT. This encodes CASSQDGLAGGNTGELFF.

This clonotype has a handful of counts. The J gene is TRBJ2-7, the V gene TRBV7-6, with D maybe TRBD2 (5 bases). The CDR3 consists of 15 residues. Germline loops: CDR1 SGHVS, CDR2 FNYEAQ. V was cut by 0 bases and J by 7 bases, with 16 bases left in between. The CDR3 loop is CASSLAGERREEQYF. CDR3 nucleotide sequence: TGTGCCAGCAGCTTAGCGGGAGAACGAAGAGAGGAGCAGTACTTC.

This clonotype appeared many times. The chain couples TRBV29-1 to TRBJ2-1; D unclear. CDR1 and CDR2 from the germline V gene are SQVTM and ANQGSEA. Trimming cost V 2 bases and J 0 bases, with 8 bases left between them. CDR3 length equals 14 residues. CDR3 in DNA: TGCAGCGTTGAACCCCTGCGCTCCTACAATGAGCAGTTCTTC. Residues: CSVEPLRSYNEQFF.

This clonotype was seen at least ten times. The chain has TRBV24-1 and TRBJ1-2; tentatively, D is TRBD1 (5 bases). V gave up 8 bases and J gave up 0 bases, with 15 bases separating them. The germline V gene has CDR1 KGHDR and CDR2 SFDVKD. The CDR3 loop spans 15 amino acids. CDR3 sequence: CATNGGFGPNYGYTF. CDR3 sequence (DNA): TGTGCCACCAATGGGGGATTCGGGCCTAACTATGGCTACACCTTC.

The CDR3 sequence is CASSQDQASEQYF. CDR3 in DNA: TGCGCCAGCAGCCAAGATCAAGCGAGCGAGCAGTACTTC. V usage is TRBV4-1 and J usage is TRBJ2-7; D ambiguous. This CDR3 has 13 amino acids. Germline V gene data show CDR1 as MGHRA and CDR2 as YSYEKL. V lost 0 bases to trimming and J lost 6 bases, with 9 bases between them.

The chain uses TRBV19 and TRBJ1-1; D gene ambiguous. From germline, CDR1 is LNHDA and CDR2 SQIVND (reference sequence). V was pared by 6 bases and J by 0 bases, with 11 bases between. The CDR3 length is 14 residues. CDR3 loop: CASSPNQVNTEAFF. For the CDR3, the DNA is TGTGCCAGTAGCCCAAACCAGGTGAACACTGAAGCTTTCTTT.

The table lists this clonotype with a few counts. The V call is TRBV7-2, the J call TRBJ2-1; 8 bases agree with TRBD2. This CDR3 is 14 amino acids long. With 6 bases clipped from V and 2 bases from J, the junction kept 3 bases outside the gene matches. Germline V gene data show CDR1 as SGHTA and CDR2 as FQGNSA. The CDR3: CASRPGGAYNEQFF. Here the CDR3 DNA reads TGTGCCAGCAGACCGGGAGGGGCCTACAATGAGCAGTTCTTC.

This chain's CDR3 is CASSQNNNEQFF. CDR3 nucleotides: TGTGCCAGCAGCCAGAATAACAATGAGCAGTTCTTC. The chain couples TRBV7-9 to TRBJ2-1; no definite D call. Germline values: CDR1 SEHNR, CDR2 FQNEAQ (reference sequence). V gave up 5 bases and J gave up 5 bases, with 7 bases separating them. The CDR3 covers 12 residues.

This rearrangement joins TRBV6-5 to TRBJ2-1; 9 positions agree with TRBD2. V shed 2 bases, J shed 1 base, and the junction held 9 bases outside the gene matches. The CDR3 runs to 18 residues. Germline V gives CDR1 MNHEY, CDR2 SVGAGI. In DNA form, the CDR3 reads TGTGCCAGCAGTTACGGGAAGGGGAGCGGGAGGTCCTACAATGAGCAGTTCTTC. Its translation: CASSYGKGSGRSYNEQFF.

This clonotype was counted only a few times. The V gene is TRBV3-1, the J gene TRBJ1-1; D is uncertain. Trimming pared 4 bases from V and 6 bases from J, leaving 9 bases between. Germline V gene lookup returns CDR1 LGHDT and CDR2 YNNKEL (reference sequence). The CDR3 is made up of 12 amino acids. The CDR3 reads CASSRVEAEAFF. The CDR3, as DNA: TGTGCCAGCAGCCGCGTAGAGGCTGAAGCTTTCTTT.

The V call is TRBV12-3 or TRBV12-4, the J call TRBJ1-5; tentatively, D is TRBD1 (5 bases). The V and J ends lost 6 bases and 6 bases respectively, with 12 bases between them. The CDR3 has 13 amino acids. The CDR3 loop is CASRPGSGQPQHF. In nucleotides, the CDR3 is TGTGCCAGCAGACCAGGGAGCGGTCAGCCCCAGCATTTT.

The chain couples TRBV19 to TRBJ2-4; D possibly matches TRBD1 or TRBD2 (7 bases each). CDR3 length equals 14 residues. V lost 3 bases and J lost 7, with 13 bases in between. Germline V lookup: CDR1 LNHDA, CDR2 SQIVND (reference sequence). For the CDR3, the DNA is TGTGCCAGTAGTATCAGGCAGGGGGGGAACATTCAGTACTTC. Translating it yields CASSIRQGGNIQYF.

The gene calls are TRBV2 and TRBJ2-7; D gene unclear. The V gene's germline CDR1 is SNHLY and CDR2 FYNNEI. Trimming removed 5 bases at V and 2 bases at J, with 16 bases between. This CDR3 spans 15 amino acids. The CDR3 here is CASSPNPRAPYEQYF. The DNA for the CDR3 is TGTGCCAGCAGTCCCAACCCCCGGGCACCCTACGAGCAGTACTTC.

Here the CDR3 DNA reads TGTGCCAGCAGGATCTCAGGGGCGGCTCAAGAGACCCAGTACTTC. Amino acids: CASRISGAAQETQYF. The chain recombines TRBV25-1 with TRBJ2-5, with D maybe TRBD1 (6 bases). The CDR3 consists of 15 residues. Trimming shortened V by 6 bases and J by 2 bases, and 16 bases separated the two germline ends. Germline V gives CDR1 MGHDK, CDR2 SYGVNS.